This TCR beta chain was sequenced for a study of shared clonotypes between healthy human individuals. Study outcomes and limitations: Clonotypes that were shared across a few donors made up around 5% of naive CD4 clonotypes. Few donors restricted represented genetic and exposure-history diversity. The study found lower generation probabilities in non-shared clonotypes than in those shared by all four donors.

Turning to this clone: Antigen: not known.

Germline CDR1 MNHNS, CDR2 SASEGT. The ends were cut back, 8 bases at V and 0 bases at J, with 13 bases in the middle. The CDR3 length is 15 residues. Authors' analysis steps: ImmunoSEQ output lacked quality scores and full-length reads, limiting matched filtering. The table came from immunoSEQ multiplex PCR; TCRdb's copy has only in-frame clones and leaves some out. Clone size and the V and J calls come from that table; the DNA yielded D and trimming. The sample has 700,000 or so clones; roughly 70% are singletons. The chain uses TRBV6-1 and TRBJ2-2; D remains unclear. This TCR derives from a woman aged 25 to 39 in good health. The sequencing sample was made of memory CD4+ T cells sorted from blood. The subset is: CD45RA-negative fraction. The chain's CDR3 is CASSRTFANTGELFF. The CDR3 region has the DNA TGTGCCAGCTCCCGGACGTTCGCGAACACCGGGGAGCTGTTTTTT.